This TCR beta chain was documented in a study of breast tumors, draining lymph nodes, adjacent tissues. Findings and limits, study-wide: Tumors had less TCR diversity than lymph nodes, more than nontumor tissue.

TCRdb re-called the multiplex PCR reads through MiXCR, storing one row per CDR3 protein. The sample carries 85,000 to 130,000 distinct CDR3 sequences, less than 40% recorded once. This clonotype was seen many times. No antigen is known for it. The V and J ends lost 0 bases and 4 bases respectively, with 2 bases between them. This CDR3 spans 12 amino acids. Germline V gene lookup returns CDR1 LGHDT and CDR2 YNNKEL (reference sequence). Breast cancer patients provided tissue from their axillary draining lymph nodes. The sequence was obtained from a female donor with breast cancer. Some clones in this sample may be carry-over from other donors' samples. The sample was axillary lymph node tissue. V gene TRBV3-1 combines with J gene TRBJ2-3; no firm D call. The CDR3 DNA sequence: TGTGCCAGCAGCCAAGAGGCAGATACGCAGTATTTT. Its translation: CASSQEADTQYF.